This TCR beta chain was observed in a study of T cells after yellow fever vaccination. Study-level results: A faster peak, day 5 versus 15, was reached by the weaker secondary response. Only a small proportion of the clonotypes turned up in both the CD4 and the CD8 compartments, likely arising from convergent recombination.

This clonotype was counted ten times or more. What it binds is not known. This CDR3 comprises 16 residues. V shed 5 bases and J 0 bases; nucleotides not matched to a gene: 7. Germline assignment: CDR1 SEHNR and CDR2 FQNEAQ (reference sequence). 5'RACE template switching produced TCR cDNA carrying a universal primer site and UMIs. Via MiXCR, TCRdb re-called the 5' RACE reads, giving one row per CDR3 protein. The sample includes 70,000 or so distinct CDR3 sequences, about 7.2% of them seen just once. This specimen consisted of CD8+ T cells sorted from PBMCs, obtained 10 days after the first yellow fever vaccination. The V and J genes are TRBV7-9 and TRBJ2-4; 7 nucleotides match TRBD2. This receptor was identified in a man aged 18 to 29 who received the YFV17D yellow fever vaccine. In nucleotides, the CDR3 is TGTGCCAGCAGCCCTACCGGGACTAAAGCCAAAAACATTCAGTACTTC. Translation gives CASSPTGTKAKNIQYF.